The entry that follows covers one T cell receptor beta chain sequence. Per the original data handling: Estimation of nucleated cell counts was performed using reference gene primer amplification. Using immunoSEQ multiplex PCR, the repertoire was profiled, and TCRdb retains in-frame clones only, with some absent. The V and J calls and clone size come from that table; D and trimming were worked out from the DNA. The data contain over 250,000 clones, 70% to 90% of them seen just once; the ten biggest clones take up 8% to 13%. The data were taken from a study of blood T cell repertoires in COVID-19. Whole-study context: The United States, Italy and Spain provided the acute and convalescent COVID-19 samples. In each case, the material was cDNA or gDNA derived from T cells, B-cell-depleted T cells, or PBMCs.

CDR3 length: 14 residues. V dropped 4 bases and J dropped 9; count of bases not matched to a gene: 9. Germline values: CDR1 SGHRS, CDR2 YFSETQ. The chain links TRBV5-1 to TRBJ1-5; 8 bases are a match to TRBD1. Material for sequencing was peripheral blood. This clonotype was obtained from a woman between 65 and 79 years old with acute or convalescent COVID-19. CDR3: CASSPGQGEPPQHF. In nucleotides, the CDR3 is TGCGCCAGCAGCCCCGGACAGGGAGAGCCGCCCCAGCATTTT.